These T cell receptor beta chains were read from a single sample in a study of T cell responses to AZD1222 COVID-19 vaccine. TCRdb's copy holds only in-frame clones and misses some; the assay was immunoSEQ multiplex PCR. The data contain some 140,000 clones, 89% of them singletons. The sample consisted of peripheral blood, taken 28 days after the second AZD1222 dose. These receptor sequences come from an adult who received the AZD1222 COVID-19 vaccine. Each CDR3 is given with its conserved first and last residue.

TRBV18 | CASSPPGGEIPLHF
TRBV7-2 | CASSLGARREETQYF
TRBV6-1 | CASSEYYRAFF
TRBV29-1 | CSVVGIQETQYF
TRBV6-2/TRBV6-3 | CASRSAGGAYNEQFF
TRBV7-8 | CASSSAYSGRGIEAFF
TRBV7-9 | CASSLGGANTIYF
TRBV19 | CASRGGTAFDLEKLFF
TRBV6-2/TRBV6-3 | CASSDQGARDTQYF
TRBV11-2 | CASSLGLVSLYEQYF
TRBV30 | CAWSVDGTGDGYTF
TRBV6-5 | CASSPTGFETEAFF
TRBV27 | CASIPTGLIYEAFF
TRBV9 | CASSADSSTDTQYF
TRBV6-6 | CASSYLIEGRSAFF
TRBV12-5 | CASGFPNRVGLGLRDYEQYF
TRBV7-2 | CASSPRGVSSGNTIYF
TRBV12-3/TRBV12-4 | CASSFSLLGYTF
TRBV28 | CASSAGQGLVEQYF
TRBV19 | CASSPPGHQGIYEQYF
TRBV6-5 | CASSYSSGRKATEAFF
TRBV19 | CASSQRTGGSYGYTF
TRBV6-2/TRBV6-3 | CASSLMAGLLGGYTF
TRBV4-2 | CASSQERGTGELFF
TRBV2 | CASSEEHSGLSYEQYF
TRBV19 | CASSILLGGAVTQYF
TRBV5-1 | CASSQDTSTDTQYF
TRBV18 | CASSATGGLSGNTIYF
TRBV5-1 | CASRPSQGGTEAFF
TRBV27 | CASSFQSSGANVLTF
TRBV7-9 | CASSSQGEWVEAFF
TRBV18 | CASSPGTGGYGYTF
TRBV30 | CAWSVGGYEQYF
TRBV15 | CATSRNLVGVEEQFF
TRBV6-6 | CASSSGLGYGYTF
TRBV27 | CASSSTQGIVKPQHF
TRBV24-1 | CATSATVTDTQYF
TRBV29-1 | CSVEGTSGGAFGELFF
TRBV30 | CAWSGAGEGGNQPQHF
TRBV5-1 | CASSRGGQAYEQYF
TRBV10-3 | CAISERETQYF
TRBV18 | CASSPIDREGYGYTF
TRBV7-9 | CASSLLAGAVNTGELFF
TRBV19 | CASKGVWAGNTIYF
TRBV5-1 | CASSSSGTSSDEQFF
TRBV4-1 | CASSSRTASNQPQHF
TRBV9 | CASSVGGGGRVRGYTF